The rows below give T cell receptor beta chains drawn from one sample of a study of CD8 T cells in cerebrospinal fluid in Alzheimer's disease. TCRdb re-called the 10x single-cell sequencing reads and catalogs CDR3 proteins one per entry, DNA excluded. This sample's table has roughly 1,300 distinct CDR3 sequences. The sample comprised cerebrospinal fluid. All receptors come from a human donor in good health. The CDR3 runs from the conserved cysteine through the conserved F or W. Each record gives: CDR3 protein, clone size, J gene, V gene. For some rows the clone size is stated as once, few or many, or as a class when expanded; others skip it.

CDR3 protein: CASSLVGTGGEQYF
clone size: medium-sized
J gene: TRBJ2-7
V gene: TRBV5-1

CDR3 protein: CASSDTSGAGELFF
clone size: large
J gene: TRBJ2-2
V gene: TRBV6-4

CDR3 protein: CAWSVGLAGDNEQFF
clone size: medium-sized
J gene: TRBJ2-1
V gene: TRBV30

CDR3 protein: CASSPPGTSPYNEQFF
clone size: medium-sized
J gene: TRBJ2-1
V gene: TRBV18

CDR3 protein: CASSQDTFYGYTF
clone size: NA
J gene: TRBJ1-2
V gene: TRBV4-2

CDR3 protein: CASSLVKEETQYF
clone size: medium-sized
J gene: TRBJ2-5
V gene: TRBV11-2

CDR3 protein: CASSQVHNSYNEQFF
clone size: large
J gene: TRBJ2-1
V gene: TRBV4-3

CDR3 protein: CASSYLLAGETQYF
clone size: medium-sized
J gene: TRBJ2-5
V gene: TRBV6-6

CDR3 protein: CASSIRSGLGVGETQYF
clone size: medium-sized
J gene: TRBJ2-5
V gene: TRBV7-2

CDR3 protein: CASSQILGRPSDEQFF
clone size: large
J gene: TRBJ2-1
V gene: TRBV4-3

CDR3 protein: CSARDTGAAYEQYF
clone size: medium-sized
J gene: TRBJ2-7
V gene: TRBV20-1

CDR3 protein: CASSSINTEAFF
clone size: NA
J gene: TRBJ1-1
V gene: TRBV27

CDR3 protein: CASSQGGTANNEQFF
clone size: large
J gene: TRBJ2-1
V gene: TRBV14

CDR3 protein: CASSIGRSYPVRQPQHF
clone size: NA
J gene: TRBJ1-5
V gene: TRBV19

CDR3 protein: CASSSGDRGSEQYF
clone size: medium-sized
J gene: TRBJ2-7
V gene: TRBV5-1

CDR3 protein: CSATRTSGTDTQYF
clone size: medium-sized
J gene: TRBJ2-3
V gene: TRBV20-1

CDR3 protein: CSAHRGDTQYF
clone size: medium-sized
J gene: TRBJ2-3
V gene: TRBV20-1

CDR3 protein: CASSEEGSNTEAFF
clone size: medium-sized
J gene: TRBJ1-1
V gene: TRBV6-4

CDR3 protein: CASRGTGGSYEQYF
clone size: NA
J gene: TRBJ2-7
V gene: TRBV6-5

CDR3 protein: CASSLDGIATGELFF
clone size: medium-sized
J gene: TRBJ2-2
V gene: TRBV11-3

CDR3 protein: CASSEAYGTDTQYF
clone size: NA
J gene: TRBJ2-3
V gene: TRBV6-1

CDR3 protein: CASSRTGGQPQHF
clone size: NA
J gene: TRBJ1-5
V gene: TRBV27

CDR3 protein: CASSPRSSYEQYF
clone size: medium-sized
J gene: TRBJ2-7
V gene: TRBV5-4

CDR3 protein: CSATLRGGPGGEQYF
clone size: medium-sized
J gene: TRBJ2-7
V gene: TRBV20-1

CDR3 protein: CASSATGSWGTEAFF
clone size: medium-sized
J gene: TRBJ1-1
V gene: TRBV25-1

CDR3 protein: CASSPRTGGRETQYF
clone size: medium-sized
J gene: TRBJ2-5
V gene: TRBV4-1

CDR3 protein: CASRTGEVTGELFF
clone size: medium-sized
J gene: TRBJ2-2
V gene: TRBV6-1

CDR3 protein: CASSLKSRGEDSLSWQFF
clone size: large
J gene: TRBJ2-1
V gene: TRBV7-6

CDR3 protein: CASSPGTGGTGNTIYF
clone size: NA
J gene: TRBJ1-3
V gene: TRBV5-1

CDR3 protein: CSVEFRVQETQYF
clone size: medium-sized
J gene: TRBJ2-5
V gene: TRBV29-1

CDR3 protein: CASSGRGSDTQYF
clone size: medium-sized
J gene: TRBJ2-3
V gene: TRBV9

CDR3 protein: CSARVPVVWGTEAFF
clone size: medium-sized
J gene: TRBJ1-1
V gene: TRBV20-1

CDR3 protein: CASSSSGLAGGTNTGELFF
clone size: medium-sized
J gene: TRBJ2-2
V gene: TRBV7-3

CDR3 protein: CSARGVVSLSFTDYEQYF
clone size: large
J gene: TRBJ2-7
V gene: TRBV20-1

CDR3 protein: CSAFIPGPKDHQPQHF
clone size: NA
J gene: TRBJ1-5
V gene: TRBV20-1

CDR3 protein: CASSRVIGRNEQFF
clone size: medium-sized
J gene: TRBJ2-1
V gene: TRBV21-1

CDR3 protein: CASSLWTVSYNEQFF
clone size: medium-sized
J gene: TRBJ2-1
V gene: TRBV7-9